The rows below give T cell receptor beta chains drawn from one sample of a study of technical replicates of blood from a handful of donors. This table comes from immunoSEQ multiplex PCR, and its TCRdb copy is limited to in-frame clones, with some not included. Among 70,000 to 85,000 clones listed, about 90% were seen once. What was sequenced was T cells isolated from PBMCs. Every receptor here comes from a human donor in good health. Both conserved end residues are part of each CDR3. The D gene is left open where the match is weak. Rows may omit the clone size; those that give it use once, few, many or a size class.

CDR3aa: CASSETGQGAETQYF
CDR3nt: TGCGCCAGCAGTGAGACGGGACAGGGGGCCGAGACCCAGTACTTC
d_gene: TRBD1
v_gene: TRBV4-1
abundance: NA
j_gene: TRBJ2-5

CDR3aa: CASTPTGVAVSGYTF
CDR3nt: TGTGCCAGCACTCCCACAGGGGTCGCGGTTAGTGGCTACACCTTC
d_gene: TRBD1
v_gene: TRBV6-5
abundance: once
j_gene: TRBJ1-2

CDR3aa: CASSTTGGQETQYF
CDR3nt: TGTGCTAGCAGCACAACAGGGGGCCAAGAGACCCAGTACTTC
d_gene: TRBD1
v_gene: TRBV7-7
abundance: NA
j_gene: TRBJ2-5

CDR3aa: CASSDTATGELFF
CDR3nt: TGTGCCAGCAGTGATACAGCCACCGGGGAGCTGTTTTTT
d_gene: NA
v_gene: TRBV6-1
abundance: NA
j_gene: TRBJ2-2

CDR3aa: CATQSTGRPQHF
CDR3nt: TGTGCCACCCAATCAACAGGGAGGCCCCAGCATTTT
d_gene: NA
v_gene: TRBV28
abundance: NA
j_gene: TRBJ1-5

CDR3aa: CASSPQVETQYF
CDR3nt: TGTGCCAGCAGCCCACAGGTGGAGACCCAGTACTTC
d_gene: NA
v_gene: TRBV9
abundance: NA
j_gene: TRBJ2-5

CDR3aa: CASSALIGTPTYEQYF
CDR3nt: TGTGCCAGCAGCGCCCTTATCGGGACACCCACCTACGAGCAGTACTTC
d_gene: NA
v_gene: TRBV9
abundance: once
j_gene: TRBJ2-7

CDR3aa: CASSPGQVILSTHEQYF
CDR3nt: TGTGCCAGCTCACCGGGACAGGTGATTCTATCCACTCACGAGCAGTACTTC
d_gene: TRBD1
v_gene: TRBV18
abundance: once
j_gene: TRBJ2-7

CDR3aa: CASSALGEAYEQYF
CDR3nt: TGTGCCAGCAGCGCCTTGGGAGAAGCCTACGAGCAGTACTTC
d_gene: NA
v_gene: TRBV7-9
abundance: NA
j_gene: TRBJ2-7

CDR3aa: CASSHGPYGYTF
CDR3nt: TGTGCCAGCAGCCACGGTCCCTATGGCTACACCTTC
d_gene: NA
v_gene: TRBV14
abundance: NA
j_gene: TRBJ1-2

CDR3aa: CASVSAGIYNEQFF
CDR3nt: TGTGCCAGCGTGTCGGCAGGGATCTACAATGAGCAGTTCTTC
d_gene: NA
v_gene: TRBV28
abundance: NA
j_gene: TRBJ2-1

CDR3aa: CASSKGTGPNYGYTF
CDR3nt: TGTGCCAGTAGTAAAGGGACAGGACCTAACTATGGCTACACCTTC
d_gene: TRBD1
v_gene: TRBV19
abundance: once
j_gene: TRBJ1-2

CDR3aa: CASSPGQGGEKLFF
CDR3nt: TGCGCCAGCAGCCCTGGACAGGGAGGGGAAAAACTGTTTTTT
d_gene: TRBD1
v_gene: TRBV5-1
abundance: NA
j_gene: TRBJ1-4

CDR3aa: CASSQVIQETQYF
CDR3nt: TGCGCCAGCAGCCAAGTAATCCAAGAGACCCAGTACTTC
d_gene: NA
v_gene: TRBV4-1
abundance: NA
j_gene: TRBJ2-5

CDR3aa: CASSLIWLLAGGISYNEQFF
CDR3nt: TGTGCCAGCAGCTTAATTTGGTTACTAGCGGGAGGAATTTCCTACAATGAGCAGTTCTTC
d_gene: TRBD2
v_gene: TRBV7-8
abundance: NA
j_gene: TRBJ2-1

CDR3aa: CSVGDTFLSEQYF
CDR3nt: TGCAGCGTTGGGGACACCTTCCTATCCGAGCAGTACTTC
d_gene: NA
v_gene: TRBV29-1
abundance: NA
j_gene: TRBJ2-7

CDR3aa: CASMASGGTDTQYF
CDR3nt: TGTGCCAGTATGGCCAGCGGGGGCACAGATACGCAGTATTTT
d_gene: TRBD2
v_gene: TRBV19
abundance: NA
j_gene: TRBJ2-3

CDR3aa: CASSQEWQKIFF
CDR3nt: TGTGCCAGCAGCCAAGAATGGCAGAAAATTTTCTTT
d_gene: NA
v_gene: TRBV14
abundance: NA
j_gene: TRBJ1-1

CDR3aa: CASSLQDTQYF
CDR3nt: TGCGCCAGCAGCTTGCAGGATACGCAGTATTTT
d_gene: NA
v_gene: TRBV5-1
abundance: NA
j_gene: TRBJ2-3

CDR3aa: CASSSKDRGRDGYTF
CDR3nt: TGTGCCAGCAGCAGCAAAGACAGGGGGCGAGATGGCTACACCTTC
d_gene: NA
v_gene: TRBV21-1
abundance: NA
j_gene: TRBJ1-2

CDR3aa: CAWRGGLFGNTIYF
CDR3nt: TGTGCCTGGAGGGGGGGGCTTTTTGGAAACACCATATATTTT
d_gene: NA
v_gene: TRBV30
abundance: NA
j_gene: TRBJ1-3

CDR3aa: CASSDRPQGGANVLTF
CDR3nt: TGTGCCAGCAGTGACAGACCACAGGGTGGGGCCAACGTCCTGACTTTC
d_gene: NA
v_gene: TRBV6-4
abundance: NA
j_gene: TRBJ2-6

CDR3aa: CASSLSREQPQHF
CDR3nt: TGTGCCAGCAGTTTATCCCGGGAGCAGCCCCAGCATTTT
d_gene: NA
v_gene: TRBV27
abundance: NA
j_gene: TRBJ1-5

CDR3aa: CASIRLSYNEQFF
CDR3nt: TGTGCCAGCATCCGTCTATCCTACAATGAGCAGTTCTTC
d_gene: NA
v_gene: TRBV6-1
abundance: NA
j_gene: TRBJ2-1

CDR3aa: CNHAPWGQGDRSSYEQYF
CDR3nt: TGCAACCACGCCCCGTGGGGACAGGGTGATAGGAGCTCCTACGAGCAGTACTTC
d_gene: TRBD1
v_gene: TRBV29-1
abundance: NA
j_gene: TRBJ2-7

CDR3aa: CASRSAGGRNTIYF
CDR3nt: TGTGCCAGCAGGTCCGCAGGGGGAAGAAACACCATATATTTT
d_gene: TRBD1
v_gene: TRBV7-9
abundance: NA
j_gene: TRBJ1-3

CDR3aa: CASSLTGEDTEAFF
CDR3nt: TGTGCCAGCAGCTTGACAGGGGAGGACACTGAAGCTTTCTTT
d_gene: TRBD1
v_gene: TRBV2
abundance: NA
j_gene: TRBJ1-1

CDR3aa: CASRLNGGTISNQPQHF
CDR3nt: TGTGCCAGTAGACTAAACGGGGGGACGATTAGCAATCAGCCCCAGCATTTT
d_gene: NA
v_gene: TRBV19
abundance: NA
j_gene: TRBJ1-5

CDR3aa: CASSEYLGPYEQYF
CDR3nt: TGTGCCAGCAGTGAATATCTAGGCCCCTACGAGCAGTACTTC
d_gene: NA
v_gene: TRBV25-1
abundance: NA
j_gene: TRBJ2-7

CDR3aa: CASKPNTNTEAFF
CDR3nt: TGTGCCAGCAAACCAAACACGAACACTGAAGCTTTCTTT
d_gene: NA
v_gene: TRBV2
abundance: NA
j_gene: TRBJ1-1

CDR3aa: CASRATGIGGNTIYF
CDR3nt: TGTGCCAGCAGAGCCACCGGGATTGGTGGAAACACCATATATTTT
d_gene: NA
v_gene: TRBV7-2
abundance: NA
j_gene: TRBJ1-3

CDR3aa: CASKPDRGPYNEQFF
CDR3nt: TGTGCCAGCAAACCCGACAGGGGCCCCTACAATGAGCAGTTCTTC
d_gene: TRBD1
v_gene: TRBV6-4
abundance: NA
j_gene: TRBJ2-1

CDR3aa: CASSLADRVTYGYTF
CDR3nt: TGTGCCAGCAGCTTAGCGGACAGGGTTACCTATGGCTACACCTTC
d_gene: TRBD1
v_gene: TRBV7-9
abundance: NA
j_gene: TRBJ1-2

CDR3aa: CAISPGQGNPEAFF
CDR3nt: TGTGCCATCAGTCCGGGACAGGGGAACCCTGAAGCTTTCTTT
d_gene: TRBD1
v_gene: TRBV10-3
abundance: once
j_gene: TRBJ1-1

CDR3aa: CASSLTGGENIQYF
CDR3nt: TGTGCCAGCAGCCTTACAGGGGGCGAAAACATTCAGTACTTC
d_gene: TRBD1
v_gene: TRBV11-2
abundance: NA
j_gene: TRBJ2-4

CDR3aa: CASSFEVGETQYF
CDR3nt: TGTGCCAGCAGCTTCGAGGTGGGAGAGACCCAGTACTTC
d_gene: NA
v_gene: TRBV5-6
abundance: NA
j_gene: TRBJ2-5

CDR3aa: CASSYSDARSGNTIYF
CDR3nt: TGTGCCAGCAGTTACTCAGATGCGAGGTCTGGAAACACCATATATTTT
d_gene: NA
v_gene: TRBV6-5
abundance: NA
j_gene: TRBJ1-3

CDR3aa: CASSVASGADTQYF
CDR3nt: TGTGCCAGCAGTGTAGCTAGCGGGGCAGATACGCAGTATTTT
d_gene: TRBD2
v_gene: TRBV27
abundance: once
j_gene: TRBJ2-3

CDR3aa: CASSIQAKVPNYGYTF
CDR3nt: TGTGCCAGCAGTATACAGGCAAAAGTACCCAACTATGGCTACACCTTC
d_gene: NA
v_gene: TRBV28
abundance: NA
j_gene: TRBJ1-2

CDR3aa: CASSTGNEQFF
CDR3nt: TGTGCCAGTAGTACCGGGAATGAGCAGTTCTTC
d_gene: NA
v_gene: TRBV19
abundance: NA
j_gene: TRBJ2-1

CDR3aa: CASLALGITNEKLFF
CDR3nt: TGTGCCAGTCTAGCCTTGGGGATAACTAATGAAAAACTGTTTTTT
d_gene: NA
v_gene: TRBV28
abundance: NA
j_gene: TRBJ1-4

CDR3aa: CASSSRDSFVQETQYF
CDR3nt: TGTGCCAGCAGCTCTAGGGACAGTTTTGTCCAAGAGACCCAGTACTTC
d_gene: TRBD1
v_gene: TRBV7-8
abundance: NA
j_gene: TRBJ2-5

CDR3aa: CAISAAGVECYF
CDR3nt: TGTGCCATCAGTGCAGCGGGAGTCGAATGCTATTTT
d_gene: TRBD2
v_gene: TRBV10-3
abundance: NA
j_gene: TRBJ2-3